This T cell receptor beta chain was obtained from a study of CD8 T cells in ankylosing spondylitis. This clonotype has ten or more counts. Its matching antigen is unknown. Preparation of TCR beta libraries was done by quantitative 5'-RACE with molecular barcodes. TCRdb called the 5' RACE reads again in MiXCR, with one record for every CDR3 protein. The profile shows 400,000 to 450,000 distinct CDR3 sequences, 17% of them singletons. Study-wide points: Characteristic of ankylosing spondylitis blood, it appeared, was a TCR beta motif comprising several highly homologous variants. Clones that were linked to disease were CD8+ and were relatively rare in peripheral blood. A subset of motif variants has previously been described in the synovial fluid and blood of reactive arthritis.

Sample: blood, either unsorted or a sorted T cell fraction (not recorded which). The receptor comes from a male donor with ankylosing spondylitis.

The CDR3 here is CSARGPAGEQFF. DNA of the CDR3: TGCAGTGCTAGAGGCCCGGCGGGGGAGCAGTTCTTC. The gene calls are TRBV20-1 and TRBJ2-1; D may be TRBD2 (6 bases). The CDR3 consists of 12 residues. Germline assignment: CDR1 DFQATT and CDR2 SNEGSKA (reference sequence). V was cut by 1 base and J by 10 bases, with 11 bases left in between.